This T cell receptor beta chain was sequenced for a study of CDR3 diversity in severe acne. TCRdb reanalysed the PCR reads using MiXCR and keeps one entry per CDR3 protein. Counted here are about 97,000 distinct CDR3 sequences, roughly half occurring once; the ten biggest clones make up under 15%. CDR3 size: 16 residues. Unmatched junction bases numbered 8, after V lost 6 bases and J lost 2 bases. Sequenced sample: blood. The TCR was taken from a male donor with acne. J is TRBJ2-5 and V is TRBV12-3 or TRBV12-4; 11 bases agree with TRBD2. The chain's CDR3 is CASRGGGLAEQETQYF. The CDR3 DNA reads as TGTGCCAGCAGAGGGGGGGGACTAGCGGAACAAGAGACCCAGTACTTC.